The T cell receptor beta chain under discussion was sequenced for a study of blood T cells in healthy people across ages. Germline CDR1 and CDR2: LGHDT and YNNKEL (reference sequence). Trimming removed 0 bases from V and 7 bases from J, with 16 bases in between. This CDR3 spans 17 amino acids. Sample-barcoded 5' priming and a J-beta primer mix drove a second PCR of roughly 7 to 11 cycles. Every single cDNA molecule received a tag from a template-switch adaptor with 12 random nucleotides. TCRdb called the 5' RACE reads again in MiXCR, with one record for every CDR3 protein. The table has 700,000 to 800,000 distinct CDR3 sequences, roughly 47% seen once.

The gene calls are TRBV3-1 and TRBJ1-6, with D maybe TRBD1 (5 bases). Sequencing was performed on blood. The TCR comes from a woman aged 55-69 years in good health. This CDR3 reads CASSQDAAGRQNSPLHF. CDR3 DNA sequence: TGTGCCAGCAGCCAAGACGCGGCGGGACGGCAGAATTCACCCCTCCACTTT.